This TCR beta chain was obtained from a study of blood T cell repertoires in COVID-19. Study information: Samples came from the United States, Italy and Spain, spanning acute and convalescent COVID-19. PBMCs, B-cell-depleted T cells, or T cells provided the cDNA or gDNA that made up the material.

Enrollment of patients from Seattle took place during active infection, with longitudinal follow-up. Under the authors' procedure: Reference gene primer amplification in the assay estimated nucleated cell counts. Assay: immunoSEQ multiplex PCR; the TCRdb copy retains only in-frame clones and omits some. V and J calls and clone size are copied from that table; D and trimming were computed from the DNA. Of around 370,000 clones listed, 85% to 90% are singletons. CDR1 is SGHNT, CDR2 YYREEE, per germline (reference sequence). V lost 0 bases, J lost 0 bases, and 2 bases stayed unmatched. The CDR3 has 16 residues.

The sequence was collected from a woman aged 50 to 60 with COVID-19, enrolled during active disease. J is TRBJ2-2 and V is TRBV5-4, with 7 positions matching TRBD2. Sequenced: peripheral blood. The CDR3 region is CASSLDAGANTGELFF. CDR3 coding DNA: TGTGCCAGCAGCTTGGATGCGGGAGCGAACACCGGGGAGCTGTTTTTT.